This TCR beta chain was sequenced in a study of regulatory T cells in long-lasting Graves disease. Study-level background: Antithyroid drugs had been taken by newly diagnosed Graves' patients for under 3 months.

The CDR3 is made up of 13 amino acids. Trimming pared 4 bases from V and 5 bases from J, leaving 11 bases between. Per the germline V gene, CDR1 is MDHEN and CDR2 is SYDVKM. Both iRepertoire HTBI primers and Arm-PCR of CDR3 regions were used to build the TCR beta libraries. One entry per CDR3 protein, called by TCRdb with MiXCR from the multiplex PCR reads. The sample consists of approximately 440,000 distinct CDR3 sequences, roughly 16% of them appearing once. Time point indicated: newly diagnosed GD, antithyroid drugs for less than 3 months. Preparation of the TCR library used RNA extracted from PBMCs. In this sample, this clonotype turned up many times. This same sample was also taken into another study, of T cells in Graves' hyperthyroidism and ophthalmopathy. That study reports: Clonotypes that were expanded in thyroid above 0.001 mostly appeared in blood too.

The TCR was taken from a man aged 35 to 55 with Graves disease. Material: peripheral blood mononuclear cells (PBMCs), obtained at new diagnosis, from a patient treated with antithyroid drugs. The chain is built from TRBV28 and TRBJ2-5, with D perhaps TRBD1 (5 bases). The CDR3 sequence: CASSSPGRETQYF. Here the CDR3 DNA reads TGTGCCAGCAGTTCCCCAGGGCGGGAGACCCAGTACTTC. Using reference TRBV28 and TRBJ2-5 for the parts outside the CDR3, the full variable domain is DVKVTQSSRYLVKRTGEKVFLECVQDMDHENMFWYRQDPGLGLRLIYFSYDVKMKEKGDIPEGYSVSREKKERFSLILESASTNQTSMYLCASSSPGRETQYFGPGTRLLVL.